The T cell receptor beta chain under discussion was sequenced for a study of cytomegalovirus exposure and HLA in healthy donors. As for the study in general: For the 300 to 450 genotyped donors, approximately 83% fell within the Caucasian-associated ancestry cluster.

This clone was seen a few times. Its antigen is as yet unknown. The V gene lost 2 bases and the J gene lost 5 bases, with 12 bases spanning the gap. The CDR3 consists of 14 residues. CDR1 and CDR2 from the germline V gene are KGHSH and LQKENI. Study-wide points: A link between a missense DCLRE1C variant and TCR beta V- and J-gene trimming emerged from a later analysis. It was likely that a cluster of highly shared sequence variants was a sequencing artifact. Some V segments, TRBV6-2 and TRBV6-3 among them, were indistinguishable and were therefore excluded.

The PCR contained 60 Vbeta and 13 Jbeta primers. The table came from immunoSEQ multiplex PCR; TCRdb's copy has only in-frame clones and leaves some out. Of fewer than 120,000 clones listed, 70% to 90% were seen once; the top ten hold approximately 2%. The chain has TRBV18 and TRBJ1-2; perhaps TRBD1 as D (5 bases). Sequencing input: PBMCs. The sequence came from a man in his forties or fifties in good health and CMV-seronegative. In DNA form, the CDR3 reads TGTGCCAGCTCACCAGGCGGGGGACTATATGGCTACACCTTC. Its protein is CASSPGGGLYGYTF.